Listed below are T cell receptor beta chains from one sample, sequenced in a study of T cell changes during pregnancy in multiple sclerosis. Clones were sequenced by immunoSEQ multiplex PCR, and TCRdb holds only the in-frame ones, with some missing. The data show some 55,000 clones, approximately 91% seen once. The sample in question was peripheral blood, obtained after pregnancy. These receptors all stem from a female donor in good health, enrolled as a control in a pregnancy study. Both conserved end residues are part of each CDR3. A D gene is named only where the DNA matches it firmly. Some rows have no size entry. The others give once, few or many, or a class for an expanded clone.

j_gene: TRBJ1-2
abundance: .
v_gene: TRBV5-1
d_gene: TRBD1
CDR3aa: CASNMQGAQDGYTF
CDR3nt: TGCGCCAGCAACATGCAGGGGGCGCAAGATGGCTACACCTTC

j_gene: TRBJ2-1
abundance: once
v_gene: TRBV19
d_gene: TRBD1
CDR3aa: CASSITGVYYNEQFF
CDR3nt: TGTGCCAGTAGTATTACAGGGGTTTACTACAATGAGCAGTTCTTC

j_gene: TRBJ2-2
abundance: .
v_gene: TRBV9
d_gene: .
CDR3aa: CASSSKSGELFF
CDR3nt: TGTGCCAGCAGCTCTAAGAGCGGGGAGCTGTTTTTT

j_gene: TRBJ2-5
abundance: once
v_gene: TRBV5-1
d_gene: TRBD1
CDR3aa: CASSFGQGARETQYF
CDR3nt: TGCGCCAGCAGCTTTGGACAGGGGGCGCGGGAGACCCAGTACTTC

j_gene: TRBJ2-7
abundance: .
v_gene: TRBV5-1
d_gene: .
CDR3aa: CASTDTPTSLDEQYF
CDR3nt: TGCGCCAGCACCGACACCCCCACCTCTCTCGACGAGCAGTACTTC

j_gene: TRBJ2-7
abundance: .
v_gene: TRBV5-1
d_gene: .
CDR3aa: CASSPDRSSYEQYF
CDR3nt: TGCGCCAGCAGCCCGGACAGAAGCTCCTACGAGCAGTACTTC

j_gene: TRBJ2-3
abundance: once
v_gene: TRBV9
d_gene: .
CDR3aa: CASSVGPRADTQYF
CDR3nt: TGTGCCAGCAGCGTAGGTCCAAGAGCAGATACGCAGTATTTT

j_gene: TRBJ1-1
abundance: .
v_gene: TRBV27
d_gene: TRBD1
CDR3aa: CASNRGRTGTGGFITEAFF
CDR3nt: TGTGCCAGCAATCGCGGACGCACCGGGACAGGGGGTTTTATCACTGAAGCTTTCTTT

j_gene: TRBJ1-2
abundance: .
v_gene: TRBV28
d_gene: .
CDR3aa: CASSANGIDYGYTF
CDR3nt: TGTGCCAGCAGTGCTAACGGGATAGACTATGGCTACACCTTC

j_gene: TRBJ1-4
abundance: .
v_gene: TRBV6-1
d_gene: TRBD1
CDR3aa: CASRLRDRGEKLFF
CDR3nt: TGTGCCAGCAGACTCCGGGACAGGGGGGAAAAACTGTTTTTT

j_gene: TRBJ2-3
abundance: .
v_gene: TRBV6-1
d_gene: TRBD2
CDR3aa: CASSERVGRLGTQYF
CDR3nt: TGTGCCAGCAGTGAAAGGGTCGGGAGGTTAGGTACGCAGTATTTT

j_gene: TRBJ1-1
abundance: .
v_gene: TRBV5-4
d_gene: .
CDR3aa: CASSLGQENTEAFF
CDR3nt: TGTGCCAGCAGCTTGGGACAGGAAAACACTGAAGCTTTCTTT

j_gene: TRBJ2-1
abundance: .
v_gene: TRBV5-1
d_gene: TRBD2
CDR3aa: CASSSSGGDYNEQFF
CDR3nt: TGCGCCAGCAGCTCTAGCGGGGGGGACTACAATGAGCAGTTCTTC

j_gene: TRBJ1-2
abundance: .
v_gene: TRBV4-1
d_gene: .
CDR3aa: CASSQGFSGYGYTF
CDR3nt: TGCGCCAGCAGCCAAGGGTTCTCAGGCTATGGCTACACCTTC

j_gene: TRBJ1-5
abundance: few
v_gene: TRBV18
d_gene: TRBD1
CDR3aa: CASSPTGGLQLRHF
CDR3nt: TGTGCCAGCTCGCCCACAGGGGGGCTCCAACTGAGGCATTTT

j_gene: TRBJ1-3
abundance: .
v_gene: TRBV5-1
d_gene: .
CDR3aa: CASSWGGSGEYSGNTIYF
CDR3nt: TGCGCCAGCAGCTGGGGGGGGTCAGGTGAATACTCTGGAAACACCATATATTTT

j_gene: TRBJ2-3
abundance: .
v_gene: TRBV29-1
d_gene: TRBD1
CDR3aa: CSVVDRGRPDTQYF
CDR3nt: TGCAGCGTAGTGGACAGGGGGCGACCAGATACGCAGTATTTT

j_gene: TRBJ1-4
abundance: .
v_gene: TRBV9
d_gene: .
CDR3aa: CASSVRPDGTNEKLFF
CDR3nt: TGTGCCAGCAGCGTTCGCCCCGACGGGACTAATGAAAAACTGTTTTTT

j_gene: TRBJ2-1
abundance: .
v_gene: TRBV4-2
d_gene: .
CDR3aa: CASSQDERVSYNEQFF
CDR3nt: TGTGCCAGCAGCCAAGATGAGCGGGTCTCCTACAATGAGCAGTTCTTC

j_gene: TRBJ1-1
abundance: .
v_gene: TRBV7-9
d_gene: TRBD1
CDR3aa: CASSFGTVEAFF
CDR3nt: TGTGCCAGCAGCTTCGGGACAGTTGAAGCTTTCTTT

j_gene: TRBJ1-2
abundance: .
v_gene: TRBV28
d_gene: TRBD1
CDR3aa: CASSPRDRGYGYTF
CDR3nt: TGTGCCAGCAGCCCTCGGGACAGGGGATATGGCTACACCTTC

j_gene: TRBJ2-7
abundance: .
v_gene: TRBV6-1
d_gene: .
CDR3aa: CASSVDSVYEQYF
CDR3nt: TGTGCCAGCAGCGTTGACAGCGTCTACGAGCAGTACTTC

j_gene: TRBJ1-1
abundance: .
v_gene: TRBV28
d_gene: .
CDR3aa: CASRQGVNRDTEAFF
CDR3nt: TGTGCCAGCAGACAGGGTGTTAATAGGGACACTGAAGCTTTCTTT

j_gene: TRBJ2-7
abundance: .
v_gene: TRBV7-9
d_gene: TRBD1
CDR3aa: CASSKGVGTGGREQYF
CDR3nt: TGTGCCAGCAGCAAAGGGGTCGGGACAGGGGGCCGCGAGCAGTACTTC

j_gene: TRBJ2-7
abundance: .
v_gene: TRBV18
d_gene: .
CDR3aa: CASSTDYEQYF
CDR3nt: TGTGCCAGCTCGACAGACTACGAGCAGTACTTC

j_gene: TRBJ2-1
abundance: .
v_gene: TRBV7-2
d_gene: TRBD2
CDR3aa: CASSLEGRASRYNEQFF
CDR3nt: TGTGCCAGCAGCTTAGAAGGGAGGGCTAGCAGATACAATGAGCAGTTCTTC

j_gene: TRBJ2-2
abundance: .
v_gene: TRBV7-7
d_gene: .
CDR3aa: CASSLEASANTGELFF
CDR3nt: TGTGCCAGCAGCTTAGAGGCCAGCGCGAACACCGGGGAGCTGTTTTTT

j_gene: TRBJ1-1
abundance: .
v_gene: TRBV11-2
d_gene: .
CDR3aa: CASSLSPTEAFF
CDR3nt: TGTGCCAGCAGCTTATCTCCGACTGAAGCTTTCTTT

j_gene: TRBJ2-2
abundance: .
v_gene: TRBV19
d_gene: .
CDR3aa: CASRSGGEPLNTGELFF
CDR3nt: TGTGCCAGCCGGTCAGGAGGGGAACCCCTCAACACCGGGGAGCTGTTTTTT

j_gene: TRBJ1-1
abundance: .
v_gene: TRBV5-6
d_gene: .
CDR3aa: CASSQPGLSNTEAFF
CDR3nt: TGTGCCAGCAGTCAACCGGGACTATCGAACACTGAAGCTTTCTTT

j_gene: TRBJ2-7
abundance: .
v_gene: TRBV28
d_gene: .
CDR3aa: CASSLPARVPEQYF
CDR3nt: TGTGCCAGCAGTTTACCCGCCCGGGTCCCCGAGCAGTACTTC

j_gene: TRBJ2-7
abundance: .
v_gene: TRBV5-4
d_gene: .
CDR3aa: CASSLGNQGTYEQYF
CDR3nt: TGTGCCAGCAGCCTGGGTAACCAGGGGACCTACGAGCAGTACTTC

j_gene: TRBJ2-7
abundance: .
v_gene: TRBV7-9
d_gene: TRBD1
CDR3aa: CASSMTGGEQYF
CDR3nt: TGTGCCAGCAGCATGACAGGGGGCGAGCAGTACTTC